Below, 7 T cell receptor beta chains from the same sample are listed, as sequenced in a study of shared clonotypes between healthy human individuals. The data were produced by immunoSEQ multiplex PCR, yet TCRdb's version contains in-frame clones alone and is incomplete. The table includes more than 2 million clones, approximately 96% detected once. Sequencing was performed on naive CD4+ T cells sorted from blood. Subset here: CD45RA+ positively selected. Every receptor here comes from a man aged 18 to 29 in good health.

This clone was counted a few times. This chain connects TRBV28 to TRBJ1-5; a possible D gene is TRBD1 (5 bases). CDR3 length: 15 residues. Germline values: CDR1 MDHEN, CDR2 SYDVKM. Trimming cost V 6 bases and J 2 bases, with 14 bases left between them. DNA of the CDR3: TGTGCCAGCAGCCGAAGACAGTTAGGCAATCAGCCCCAGCATTTT. Residues: CASSRRQLGNQPQHF. Full variable domain (remainder filled in from reference TRBV28 and TRBJ1-5): DVKVTQSSRYLVKRTGEKVFLECVQDMDHENMFWYRQDPGLGLRLIYFSYDVKMKEKGDIPEGYSVSREKKERFSLILESASTNQTSMYLCASSRRQLGNQPQHFGDGTRLSIL.

The CDR3 loop is CATRGRGQETQYF. CDR3 in DNA: TGTGCCACCCGGGGGAGAGGGCAAGAGACCCAGTACTTC. This chain joins TRBV6-1 and TRBJ2-5; TRBD2 might be the D (6 bases). Germline loops: CDR1 MNHNS, CDR2 SASEGT. The CDR3 loop spans 13 amino acids. V lost 10 bases to trimming and J lost 2 bases, with 14 bases between them.

J is TRBJ2-3 and V is TRBV6-1, with 7 bases aligning to TRBD1. V gave up 6 bases and J gave up 6 bases; unmatched junction bases: 12. This CDR3 comprises 15 residues. CDR1 and CDR2 from the germline V gene are MNHNS and SASEGT. The CDR3 nucleotides read TGTGCCAGCAGGAATACAGGGGTCTTGGGGGATACGCAGTATTTT. The encoded protein is CASRNTGVLGDTQYF.

Note on this clone: The sample contains more than one DNA sequence encoding this CDR3. The chain couples TRBV5-1 to TRBJ2-5, with 10 bases fitting TRBD2. CDR3 length equals 17 residues. Germline values: CDR1 SGHRS, CDR2 YFSETQ. V was pared by 0 bases and J by 2 bases, with 7 bases of the junction left unmatched. The CDR3 loop reads CASSLGLAGVGQETQYF. The CDR3 DNA reads as TGCGCCAGCAGCTTGGGTCTAGCGGGAGTTGGGCAAGAGACCCAGTACTTC.

J is TRBJ2-1 and V is TRBV29-1; unclear D gene. Trimming took off 6 bases at V and 8 bases at J, with 11 bases between the two ends. This CDR3 has 11 residues. Per the germline V gene, CDR1 is SQVTM and CDR2 is ANQGSEA. The CDR3 DNA follows: TGCAGCGTCGAAAAACTACATGAGCAGTTCTTC. The encoded protein is CSVEKLHEQFF.

The rearrangement links TRBV11-1 to TRBJ2-7; the D gene is possibly TRBD1 (5 bases). In germline, CDR1 is SGHAT, CDR2 FQDESV (reference sequence). This CDR3 region has 14 residues. V gave up 5 bases and J gave up 9 bases, with 20 bases separating them. The chain's CDR3 is CASSLGHLLLPQYF. The CDR3 DNA follows: TGTGCCAGCAGCCTCGGACACCTACTATTGCCGCAGTACTTC.

V is TRBV6-5 and J is TRBJ1-6; the D gene is possibly TRBD1 (6 bases). Deletions cut 5 bases from V and 10 bases from J, with 18 bases between. This CDR3 contains 15 residues. The germline V gene encodes CDR1 MNHEY and CDR2 SVGAGI. CDR3 sequence reads: CASSAPTGPGSPLHF. CDR3 bases: TGTGCCAGCAGTGCACCGACAGGACCAGGATCACCCCTCCACTTT.